A single sample gave rise to the 21 T cell receptor beta chains below, sequenced in a study of post-analysis software for immune sequencing data. Their cognate antigens are unknown. Points from the study as a whole: In patients, TRBV5-6, TRBV5-1 and TRBV20-1 belonged to five TRBV segments found more frequently than in controls.

cDNA libraries for TCR beta contained unique molecular identifiers. TCRdb recomputed calls from the PCR reads with MiXCR, one row per CDR3 protein. The sample includes about 770,000 distinct CDR3 sequences, about 45% of them seen just once. The sequenced sample was blood. These receptors were collected from a girl aged 10 to 17 with multiple sclerosis.

J is TRBJ2-5 and V is TRBV4-1; D is unclear. The J call is doubtful: the DNA matches TRBJ2-7 better. The CDR3 runs to 13 residues. Germline lookup yields CDR1 MGHRA and CDR2 YSYEKL. The CDR3 spells CASSQDSADEQYF. The CDR3 DNA sequence: TGCGCCAGCAGCCAAGATAGTGCGGACGAGCAGTACTTC.

This clonotype was detected only a few times. V gene TRBV7-9 combines with J gene TRBJ2-7, with TRBD1 identical over 8 bases. The germline gives CDR1 SEHNR, CDR2 FQNEAQ (reference sequence). V was pared by 3 bases and J by 5 bases, with 9 bases of the junction left unmatched. The CDR3 has 15 amino acids. CDR3 bases: TGTGCCAGCAGCTTCCGGACAGGGATAGGCAACGAGCAGTACTTC. Translating gives CASSFRTGIGNEQYF. The full variable domain, its missing parts supplied by reference TRBV7-9 and TRBJ2-7, is DTGVSQNPRHKITKRGQNVTFRCDPISEHNRLYWYRQTLGQGPEFLTYFQNEAQLEKSRLLSDRFSAERPKGSFSTLEIQRTEQGDSAMYLCASSFRTGIGNEQYFGPGTRLTVT.

In its sample, this clonotype was seen many times. V is TRBV9 and J is TRBJ2-3; D is uncertain. V lost 7 bases to trimming and J lost 5 bases, with 14 bases between them. CDR3 length: 13 residues. From germline, CDR1 is SGDLS and CDR2 YYNGEE. CDR3: CASSLTPGDTQYF. The CDR3 DNA reads TGTGCCAGCTCCCTGACCCCGGGAGATACGCAGTATTTT.

CDR3 loop: CASSPLTGSRYEQYF. DNA of the CDR3: TGCGCCAGCAGCCCACTCACGGGCAGTCGATACGAGCAGTACTTC. This sequence joins TRBV4-1 and TRBJ2-5; D is uncertain. TRBJ2-7 explains the end of the DNA better; the J call may be wrong. Looked up from germline, CDR1 is MGHRA and CDR2 is YSYEKL. The CDR3 extends over 15 amino acids.

The gene calls are TRBV5-5 and TRBJ2-1; D is undetermined. CDR3 length: 14 residues. V dropped 7 bases and J dropped 2 bases, with 13 bases sitting between them. From germline, CDR1 is SGHKS and CDR2 YYEKEE (reference sequence). The CDR3 here is CASGPHDAYNEQFF. The DNA for the CDR3 is TGTGCCAGCGGTCCCCATGACGCCTACAATGAGCAGTTCTTC.

This clonotype has a single count. The chain joins TRBV7-9 to TRBJ2-5; 12 bases are a match to TRBD2. Germline CDR1 SEHNR, CDR2 FQNEAQ (reference sequence). There are 16 residues in the CDR3. The ends lost 6 bases at V and 1 base at J; junction bases unmatched: 6. The CDR3 region is CASSPSGRVGQETQYF. CDR3 nucleotide sequence: TGTGCCAGCAGTCCTAGCGGGAGGGTGGGCCAAGAGACCCAGTACTTC.

The rearrangement links TRBV6-1 to TRBJ2-5; no clear D gene. V was pared by 8 bases and J by 1 base, with 11 bases between. The V gene's germline CDR1 is MNHNS and CDR2 SASEGT. This CDR3 contains 13 residues. CDR3 protein: CASHRVPQETQYF. CDR3 coding DNA: TGTGCCAGCCACCGGGTCCCCCAAGAGACCCAGTACTTC.

The chain is built from TRBV4-2 and TRBJ1-4; 10 nucleotides line up with TRBD1. The CDR3 is made up of 15 amino acids. J gave up 8 bases and V 1 base, and 4 bases lay outside the gene matches. From germline, CDR1 is LGHNA and CDR2 YNFKEQ. CDR3 coding DNA: TGTGCCAGCAGCCAAGGCGGGACAGGGGAGGAAAAACTGTTTTTT. This gives the protein CASSQGGTGEEKLFF.

This clonotype has a handful of counts. V gene TRBV6-6 combines with J gene TRBJ2-7; perhaps TRBD2 as D (5 bases). CDR3 length: 11 residues. V was cut by 8 bases and J by 0 bases, with 5 bases left in between. Germline CDR1 MNHNY, CDR2 SVGAGI (reference sequence). The DNA for the CDR3 is TGTGCCAGCGGACTCTCCTACGAGCAGTACTTC. It is translated as CASGLSYEQYF.

V is TRBV4-3 and J is TRBJ2-1; D remains ambiguous. In germline, CDR1 is LGHNA, CDR2 YSLEER. V was clipped by 1 base and J by 6 bases, with 13 bases between them. CDR3 length: 15 amino acids. This chain's CDR3 is CASSQGSEFANEQFF. The CDR3 DNA reads TGCGCCAGCAGCCAAGGATCCGAGTTCGCCAATGAGCAGTTCTTC.

In nucleotides, the CDR3 is TGCAGTGCACGGGCCCTAGCGGGAACTACTGAGCAGTACTTC. It is translated as CSARALAGTTEQYF. The V gene is TRBV20-1, the J gene TRBJ2-5; 9 positions agree with TRBD2. Germline loops: CDR1 DFQATT, CDR2 SNEGSKA (reference sequence). The length of the CDR3 is 14 residues. V gave up 6 bases and J gave up 11 bases; unmatched junction bases: 16.

V is TRBV6-5 and J is TRBJ1-2; D may be TRBD1 (6 bases). Germline V gives CDR1 MNHEY, CDR2 SVGAGI. Deletions cut 2 bases from V and 3 bases from J, with 19 bases between. This CDR3 spans 17 amino acids. CDR3 region: CASSYTDSTEFYYGYTF. For the CDR3, the DNA is TGTGCCAGCAGTTACACGGACAGTACGGAGTTTTACTATGGCTACACCTTC.

The chain couples TRBV24-1 to TRBJ1-2; 8 nucleotides align to TRBD1. There are 14 residues in the CDR3. The trim removed 3 bases at V and 6 bases at J, leaving 5 bases unmatched. The germline CDR1 and CDR2 sequences are KGHDR and SFDVKD. The DNA of the CDR3 is TGTGCCACCAGTGATCGGACAGGGTTTGATGGCTACACCTTC. Translated, it gives CATSDRTGFDGYTF.

The rearrangement links TRBV12-3 or TRBV12-4 to TRBJ2-1, with D tentatively TRBD2 (5 bases). Deletions cut 1 base from V and 2 bases from J, with 18 bases between. The CDR3 loop spans 18 amino acids. The CDR3 nucleotides are TGTGCCAGCAGTTTAGTGAGGGAGCTCAGTAATGCCTACAATGAGCAGTTCTTC. Translation gives CASSLVRELSNAYNEQFF.

The rearrangement joins TRBV28 to TRBJ2-1, with D perhaps being TRBD1 or TRBD2 (5 bases each). From germline, CDR1 is MDHEN and CDR2 SYDVKM. The CDR3 has 17 amino acids. V dropped 2 bases and J dropped 0 bases, with 14 bases sitting between them. The CDR3 DNA reads TGTGCCAGCAGTTTAACAGGCGGGTCCAGCTCCTACAATGAGCAGTTCTTC. The encoded protein is CASSLTGGSSSYNEQFF.

J is TRBJ2-5 and V is TRBV29-1; a possible D gene is TRBD2 (6 bases). CDR1 and CDR2 (germline): SQVTM, ANQGSEA. The V gene lost 7 bases and the J gene lost 11 bases, with 23 bases spanning the gap. This CDR3 spans 13 amino acids. In nucleotides, the CDR3 is TGCAGCGCCGGGACTTACCCCTTGGGTGAGCAGTACTTC. This sequence encodes CSAGTYPLGEQYF.

The rearrangement links TRBV6-2 or TRBV6-3 to TRBJ2-1; D remains ambiguous. The CDR3 extends over 13 amino acids. Germline CDR1 MNHEY, CDR2 SVGEGT. Between the trimmed V and J ends, which lost 6 bases and 8 bases, there was a span of 14 bases. The CDR3 coding sequence is TGTGCCAGCAGACACAGAACTCACGATGAGCAGTTCTTC. It specifies CASRHRTHDEQFF.

The chain couples TRBV7-9 to TRBJ1-1; D gene uncertain. Trimming took 1 base from V and 1 from J, leaving 7 bases between them. CDR1 and CDR2 (germline): SEHNR, FQNEAQ (reference sequence). The CDR3 runs 14 residues. CDR3 sequence (DNA): TGTGCCAGCAGCTTAGGATGGGGGAACACTGAAGCTTTCTTT. It specifies CASSLGWGNTEAFF.

This rearrangement joins TRBV28 to TRBJ2-3; TRBD1 matches at 7 bases. V gave up 9 bases and J gave up 4 bases; unmatched junction bases: 22. Germline V gives CDR1 MDHEN, CDR2 SYDVKM. This CDR3 is 18 amino acids long. CDR3 DNA sequence: TGTGCCAGTAAGACAGGGTTGGATGGCTTTACATGGCCAGATACGCAGTATTTT. Translating it yields CASKTGLDGFTWPDTQYF.

The CDR3 loop is CASSILAGAEYNEQFF. CDR3 coding DNA: TGTGCCAGTAGTATTCTAGCGGGAGCTGAATACAATGAGCAGTTCTTC. The chain carries TRBV19 and TRBJ2-1; 10 bases agree with TRBD2. The CDR3 has 16 residues. The germline CDR1 and CDR2 sequences are LNHDA and SQIVND (reference sequence). The V and J ends lost 3 bases and 4 bases, in that order; junction bases with no gene match: 6.

This chain links TRBV29-1 with TRBJ1-4; no reliable D call. The germline V gene has CDR1 SQVTM and CDR2 ANQGSEA. The V end lost 7 bases, the J end lost 7 bases, and 10 bases lay between the germline ends. This CDR3 contains 11 residues. CDR3 residues: CSAERGEKLFF. The DNA of the CDR3 is TGCAGCGCCGAAAGAGGTGAAAAACTGTTTTTT. The full variable domain, rest sourced from reference TRBV29-1 and TRBJ1-4, is SAVISQKPSRDICQRGTSLTIQCQVDSQVTMMFWYRQQPGQSLTLIATANQGSEATYESGFVIDKFPISRPNLTFSTLTVSNMSPEDSSIYLCSAERGEKLFFGSGTQLSVL.